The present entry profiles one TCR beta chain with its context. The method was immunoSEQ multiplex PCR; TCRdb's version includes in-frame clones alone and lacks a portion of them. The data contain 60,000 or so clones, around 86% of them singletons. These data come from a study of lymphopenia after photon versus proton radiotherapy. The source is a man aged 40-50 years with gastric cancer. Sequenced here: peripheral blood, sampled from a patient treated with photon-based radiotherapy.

CDR3: CASSSQGSATDTQYF. The CDR3 DNA reads as TGCGCCAGCAGCAGCCAAGGTTCGGCAACTGATACGCAGTATTTT. The V call is TRBV5-1, the J call TRBJ2-3; no firm D call. The CDR3 length is 15 residues. Trimming stripped 4 bases from V and 6 bases from J, with 18 bases between. Germline CDR1 is SGHRS and CDR2 is YFSETQ.